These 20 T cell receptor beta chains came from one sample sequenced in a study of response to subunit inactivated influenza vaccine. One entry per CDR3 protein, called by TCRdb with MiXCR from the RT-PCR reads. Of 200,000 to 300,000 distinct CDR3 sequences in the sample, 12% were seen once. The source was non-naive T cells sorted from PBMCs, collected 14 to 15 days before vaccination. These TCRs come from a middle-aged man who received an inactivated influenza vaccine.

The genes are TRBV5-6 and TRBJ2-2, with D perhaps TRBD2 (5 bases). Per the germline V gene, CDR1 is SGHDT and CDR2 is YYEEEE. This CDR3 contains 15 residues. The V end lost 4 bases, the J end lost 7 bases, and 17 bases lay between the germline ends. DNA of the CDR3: TGTGCCAGCAGCCCGATGGGGAGTACTGGCGGGGAGCTGTTTTTT. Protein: CASSPMGSTGGELFF.

DNA for the CDR3: TGTGCCAGCAGGGAGGGTAACTCTGGGGCCAACGTCCTGACTTTC. Residues: CASREGNSGANVLTF. The chain links TRBV6-1 to TRBJ2-6; D perhaps matches TRBD2 (6 bases). The V gene's germline CDR1 is MNHNS and CDR2 SASEGT. CDR3 length: 15 amino acids. The germline V and J ends were trimmed by 6 bases and 0 bases, with 9 bases remaining between them.

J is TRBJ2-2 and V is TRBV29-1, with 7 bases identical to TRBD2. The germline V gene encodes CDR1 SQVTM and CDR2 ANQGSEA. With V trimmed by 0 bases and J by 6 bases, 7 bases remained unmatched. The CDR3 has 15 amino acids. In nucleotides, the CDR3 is TGCAGCGTTGAAGAGGGCGGGAGAATCGCCGGGGAGCTGTTTTTT. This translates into CSVEEGGRIAGELFF.

For the CDR3, the DNA is TGCAGTGCGCTAACTCTTAACTCTGGAAACACCATATATTTT. This encodes CSALTLNSGNTIYF. J is TRBJ1-3 and V is TRBV20-1, with D unresolved. CDR1 is DFQATT, CDR2 SNEGSKA, per germline (reference sequence). V was clipped by 6 bases and J by 0 bases, with 12 bases between them. The length of the CDR3 is 14 residues.

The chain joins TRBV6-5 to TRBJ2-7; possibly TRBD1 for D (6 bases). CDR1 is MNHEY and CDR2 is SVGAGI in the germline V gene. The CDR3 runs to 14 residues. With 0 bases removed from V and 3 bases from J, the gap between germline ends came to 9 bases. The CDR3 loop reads CASSYSDSYYEQYF. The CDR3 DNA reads TGTGCCAGCAGTTACTCGGACAGTTACTACGAGCAGTACTTC.

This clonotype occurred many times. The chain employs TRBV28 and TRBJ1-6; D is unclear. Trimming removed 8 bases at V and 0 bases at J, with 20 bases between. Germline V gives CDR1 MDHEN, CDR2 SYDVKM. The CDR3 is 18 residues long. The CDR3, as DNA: TGTGCCAGCTGTTCGTTACGGGCCGCGAGCTCCTATAATTCACCCCTCCACTTT. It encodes CASCSLRAASSYNSPLHF.

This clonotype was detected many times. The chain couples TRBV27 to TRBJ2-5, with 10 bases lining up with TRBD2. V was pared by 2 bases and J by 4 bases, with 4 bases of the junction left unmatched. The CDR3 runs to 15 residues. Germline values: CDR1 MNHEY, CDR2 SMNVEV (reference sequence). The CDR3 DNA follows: TGTGCCAGCAGTTTAGTAGCGGGGGGACTAGAGACCCAGTACTTC. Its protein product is CASSLVAGGLETQYF.

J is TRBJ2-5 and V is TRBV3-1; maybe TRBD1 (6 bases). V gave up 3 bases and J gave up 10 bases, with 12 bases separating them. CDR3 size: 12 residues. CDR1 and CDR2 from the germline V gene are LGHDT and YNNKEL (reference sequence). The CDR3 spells CASSHSGERQYF. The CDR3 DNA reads TGTGCCAGCAGCCATTCAGGGGAGCGCCAGTACTTC.

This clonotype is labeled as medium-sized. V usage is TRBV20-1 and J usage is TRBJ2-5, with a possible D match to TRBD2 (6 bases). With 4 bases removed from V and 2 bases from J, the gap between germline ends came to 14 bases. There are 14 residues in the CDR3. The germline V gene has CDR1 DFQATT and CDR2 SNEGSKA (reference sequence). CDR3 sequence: CSATQAGQQETQYF. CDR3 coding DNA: TGCAGTGCTACCCAAGCGGGCCAGCAAGAGACCCAGTACTTC.

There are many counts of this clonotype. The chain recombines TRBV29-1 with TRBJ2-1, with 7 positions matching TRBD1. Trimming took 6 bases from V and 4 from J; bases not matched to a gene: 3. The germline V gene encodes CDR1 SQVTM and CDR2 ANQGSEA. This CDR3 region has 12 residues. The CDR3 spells CSVPGQYNEQFF. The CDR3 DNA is TGCAGCGTCCCGGGACAGTACAATGAGCAGTTCTTC.

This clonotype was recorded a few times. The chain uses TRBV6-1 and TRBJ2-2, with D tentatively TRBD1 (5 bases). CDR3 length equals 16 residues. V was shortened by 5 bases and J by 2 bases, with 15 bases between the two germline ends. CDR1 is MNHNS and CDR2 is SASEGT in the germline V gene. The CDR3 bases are TGTGCCAGCAGTAACGCCCGGACAATAAACACCGGGGAGCTGTTTTTT. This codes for CASSNARTINTGELFF.

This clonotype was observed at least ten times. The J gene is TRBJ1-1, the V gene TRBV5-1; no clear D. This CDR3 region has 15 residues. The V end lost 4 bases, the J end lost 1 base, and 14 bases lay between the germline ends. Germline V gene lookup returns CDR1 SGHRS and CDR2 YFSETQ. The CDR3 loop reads CASSASVRGNTEAFF. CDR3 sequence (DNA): TGCGCCAGCAGCGCCTCGGTGCGGGGGAACACTGAAGCTTTCTTT.

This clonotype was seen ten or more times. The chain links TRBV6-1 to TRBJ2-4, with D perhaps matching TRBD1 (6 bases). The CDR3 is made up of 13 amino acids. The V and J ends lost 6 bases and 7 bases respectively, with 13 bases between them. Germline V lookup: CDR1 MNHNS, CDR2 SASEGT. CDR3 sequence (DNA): TGTGCCAGCAGCTCCCCAGGGGCGAACATTCAGTACTTC. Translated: CASSSPGANIQYF.

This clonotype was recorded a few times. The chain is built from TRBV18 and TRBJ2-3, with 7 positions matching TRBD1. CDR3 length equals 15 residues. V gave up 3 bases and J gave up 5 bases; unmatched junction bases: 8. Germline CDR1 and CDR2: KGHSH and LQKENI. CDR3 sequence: CASSPSGTVRDTQYF. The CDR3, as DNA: TGTGCCAGCTCACCCTCCGGGACAGTTAGAGATACGCAGTATTTT.

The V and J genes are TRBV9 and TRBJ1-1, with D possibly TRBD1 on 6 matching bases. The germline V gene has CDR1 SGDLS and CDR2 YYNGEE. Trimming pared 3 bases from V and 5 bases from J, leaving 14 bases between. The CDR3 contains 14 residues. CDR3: CASSDREGVTEAFF. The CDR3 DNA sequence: TGTGCCAGCAGCGACAGGGAAGGGGTAACTGAAGCTTTCTTT.

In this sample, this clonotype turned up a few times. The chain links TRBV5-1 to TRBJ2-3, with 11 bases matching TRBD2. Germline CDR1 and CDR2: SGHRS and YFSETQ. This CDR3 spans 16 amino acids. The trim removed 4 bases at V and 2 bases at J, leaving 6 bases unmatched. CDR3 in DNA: TGCGCCAGCAGCCCGACTAGCGGGGTTTCCACAGATACGCAGTATTTT. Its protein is CASSPTSGVSTDTQYF.

The CDR3 here is CASSSGYSDTQYF. DNA of the CDR3: TGTGCCAGCAGCTCGGGTTACTCAGATACGCAGTATTTT. The V gene is TRBV7-2, the J gene TRBJ2-3, with D unclear. Germline CDR1 SGHTA, CDR2 FQGNSA. This CDR3 comprises 13 residues. The V gene lost 4 bases and the J gene lost 4 bases, with 9 bases spanning the gap. Supplemented by reference TRBV7-2 and TRBJ2-3, the full variable domain reads GAGVSQSPSNKVTEKGKDVELRCDPISGHTALYWYRQSLGQGLEFLIYFQGNSAPDKSGLPSDRFSAERTGGSVSTLTIQRTQQEDSAVYLCASSSGYSDTQYFGPGTRLTVL.

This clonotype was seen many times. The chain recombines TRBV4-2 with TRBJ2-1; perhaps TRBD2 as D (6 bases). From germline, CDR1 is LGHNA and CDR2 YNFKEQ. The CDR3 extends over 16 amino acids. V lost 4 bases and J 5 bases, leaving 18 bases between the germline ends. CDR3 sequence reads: CASSPESSASNNEQFF. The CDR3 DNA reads TGTGCCAGCAGCCCCGAATCTAGCGCATCTAACAATGAGCAGTTCTTC.

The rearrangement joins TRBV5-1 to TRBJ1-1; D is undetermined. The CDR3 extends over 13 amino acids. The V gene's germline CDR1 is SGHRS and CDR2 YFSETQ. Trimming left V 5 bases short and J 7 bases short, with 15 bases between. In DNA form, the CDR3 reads TGCGCCAGCAGAAACATCGGAGGGATTGAAGCTTTCTTT. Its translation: CASRNIGGIEAFF.

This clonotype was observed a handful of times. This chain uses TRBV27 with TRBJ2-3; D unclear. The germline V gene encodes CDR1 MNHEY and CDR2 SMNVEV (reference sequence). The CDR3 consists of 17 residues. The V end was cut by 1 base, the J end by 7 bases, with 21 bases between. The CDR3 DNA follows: TGTGCCAGCAGTTTATATAGTGGCGAACTGGACCTTCATACGCAGTATTTT. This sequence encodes CASSLYSGELDLHTQYF.